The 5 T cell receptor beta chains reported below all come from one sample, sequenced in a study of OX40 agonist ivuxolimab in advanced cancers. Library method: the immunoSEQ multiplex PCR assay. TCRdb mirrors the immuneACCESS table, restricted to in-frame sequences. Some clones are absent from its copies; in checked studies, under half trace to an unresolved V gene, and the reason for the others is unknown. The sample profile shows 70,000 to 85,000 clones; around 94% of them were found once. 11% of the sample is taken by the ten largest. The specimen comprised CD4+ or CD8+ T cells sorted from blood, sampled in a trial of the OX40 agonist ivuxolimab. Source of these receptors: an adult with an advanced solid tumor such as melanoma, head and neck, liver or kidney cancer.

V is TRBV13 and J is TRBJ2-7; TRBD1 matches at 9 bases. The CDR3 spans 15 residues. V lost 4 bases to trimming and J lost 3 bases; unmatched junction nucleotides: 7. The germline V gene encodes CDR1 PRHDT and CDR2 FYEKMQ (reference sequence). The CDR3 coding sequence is TGTGCCAGCAGCTCGTTCGGACAGGGGAGCTACGAGCAGTACTTC. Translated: CASSSFGQGSYEQYF.

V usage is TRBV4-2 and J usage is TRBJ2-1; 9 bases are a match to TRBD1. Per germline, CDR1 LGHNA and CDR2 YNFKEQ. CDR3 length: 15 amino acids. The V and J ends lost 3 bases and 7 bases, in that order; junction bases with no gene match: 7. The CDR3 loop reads CASSQYTGTGNEQFF. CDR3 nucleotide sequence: TGTGCCAGCAGCCAGTACACCGGGACAGGGAATGAGCAGTTCTTC.

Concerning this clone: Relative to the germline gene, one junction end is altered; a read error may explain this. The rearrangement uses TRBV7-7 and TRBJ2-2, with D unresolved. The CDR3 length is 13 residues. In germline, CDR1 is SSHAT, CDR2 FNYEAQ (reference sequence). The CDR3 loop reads CASSHTASGELFF. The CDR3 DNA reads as TGTGCTAGCAGCCATACGGCATCCGGGGAGCTGTTTTTT.

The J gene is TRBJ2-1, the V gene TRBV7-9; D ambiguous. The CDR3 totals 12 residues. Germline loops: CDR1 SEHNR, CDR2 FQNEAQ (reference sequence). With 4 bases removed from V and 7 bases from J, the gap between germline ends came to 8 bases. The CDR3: CASSSAVNEQFF. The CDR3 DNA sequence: TGTGCCAGCAGCTCAGCAGTAAATGAGCAGTTCTTC.

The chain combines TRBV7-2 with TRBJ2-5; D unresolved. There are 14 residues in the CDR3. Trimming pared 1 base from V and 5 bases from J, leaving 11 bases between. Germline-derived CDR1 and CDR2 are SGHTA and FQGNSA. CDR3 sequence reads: CASSLVQAGETQYF. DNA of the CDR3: TGTGCCAGCAGCTTAGTTCAGGCCGGCGAGACCCAGTACTTC.